The 13 T cell receptor beta chains in this list originate from one sample, sequenced in a study of blood T cells in healthy people across ages. Through a sample-barcoded 5' primer and a J-beta primer mix, a second PCR was run for about 6 to 11 cycles. TCRdb fed the 5' RACE reads into MiXCR, producing one record per CDR3 protein. The table records about a million distinct CDR3 sequences, around 48% of them present only once. The sample comprised blood. The receptors originated from a man aged 25-45 years in good health.

This chain connects TRBV6-1 to TRBJ2-1; D possibly matches TRBD1 or TRBD2 (5 bases each). The CDR3 contains 19 residues. Germline lookup yields CDR1 MNHNS and CDR2 SASEGT. Trimming pared 5 bases from V and 5 bases from J, leaving 28 bases between. CDR3 coding DNA: TGTGCCAGCAGTCCTCCGGGACCGATGTTGTTATTGGGGGACAATGAGCAGTTCTTC. It translates to CASSPPGPMLLLGDNEQFF.

The chain uses TRBV12-3 or TRBV12-4 and TRBJ2-2; D remains unclear. The V end was cut by 7 bases, the J end by 2 bases, with 17 bases between. The CDR3 is 16 residues long. CDR3 sequence reads: CASTPPGRRNTGELFF. In DNA form, the CDR3 reads TGTGCCAGCACCCCCCCGGGTCGACGAAACACCGGGGAGCTGTTTTTT.

The chain carries TRBV6-5 and TRBJ2-1; D perhaps matches TRBD2 (5 bases). In germline, CDR1 is MNHEY, CDR2 SVGAGI. V was clipped by 6 bases and J by 2 bases, with 14 bases between them. The CDR3 length is 15 residues. CDR3 sequence reads: CASSYSAEAYNEQFF. CDR3 nucleotides: TGTGCCAGCAGCTATTCCGCGGAGGCCTACAATGAGCAGTTCTTC.

As concerns this clonotype: Relative to the germline gene, one junction end is altered; a read error may explain this. The chain combines TRBV6-6 with TRBJ1-2; a possible D gene is TRBD1 (5 bases). This CDR3 has 17 residues. Germline V gene data show CDR1 as MNHNY and CDR2 as SVGAGI (reference sequence). The chain's CDR3 is CASSYSSVAQGVYGYTF. DNA of the CDR3: TGTGCCAGTAGTTACTCGTCGGTGGCCCAGGGTGTCTATGGCTACACCTTC.

In DNA form, the CDR3 reads TGTGCCACCAGTGATAACAGGGGGCTGTCGGTGAGCGAGCAGTACTTC. Translating it yields CATSDNRGLSVSEQYF. The V gene is TRBV24-1, the J gene TRBJ2-4, with 9 bases identical to TRBD1. Gene TRBJ2-7 matches the end of the DNA better, so the J call may be wrong. This CDR3 is built from 16 residues. CDR1 and CDR2 (germline): KGHDR, SFDVKD.

J is TRBJ2-7 and V is TRBV5-1; TRBD1 is a possible D gene (8 bases). The CDR3 has 15 residues. V was clipped by 2 bases and J by 3 bases, with 15 bases between them. The germline gives CDR1 SGHRS, CDR2 YFSETQ. CDR3 loop: CASSLAGQEGYEQYF. The DNA for the CDR3 is TGCGCCAGCAGCTTAGCGGGACAGGAAGGCTACGAGCAGTACTTC.

The chain employs TRBV7-8 and TRBJ2-7; no clear D. The V end was cut by 4 bases, the J end by 6 bases, with 7 bases between. Germline V lookup: CDR1 SGHVS, CDR2 FQNEAQ. CDR3 length equals 11 residues. This CDR3 reads CASSSDPEQYF. The CDR3, as DNA: TGTGCCAGCAGCTCAGATCCCGAGCAGTACTTC.

Points on this clonotype: A much larger clone differs from this one at a single base, so this may be a read error. This chain connects TRBV7-2 to TRBJ2-1; 8 nucleotides line up with TRBD2. The DNA matches TRBJ2-7 better at its end, which makes the J call doubtful. CDR1 and CDR2 (germline): SGHTA, FQGNSA. There are 15 residues in the CDR3. The CDR3 spells CASSLEAGAYNEQYF. As DNA, the CDR3 is TGTGCCAGCAGCTTAGAAGCGGGGGCCTACAATGAGCAGTACTTC.

The V and J genes are TRBV5-1 and TRBJ1-2; 7 bases are a match to TRBD1. This CDR3 has 13 amino acids. V shed 4 bases and J 7 bases; nucleotides not matched to a gene: 7. Per the germline V gene, CDR1 is SGHRS and CDR2 is YFSETQ. CDR3 amino acids: CASSDDRAGGYTF. CDR3 DNA sequence: TGCGCCAGCAGCGATGACAGGGCGGGTGGCTACACCTTC.

This sequence joins TRBV4-3 and TRBJ1-4, with D perhaps matching TRBD1 (6 bases). The germline V and J ends were trimmed by 4 bases and 7 bases, with 19 bases remaining between them. The CDR3 is 16 residues long. Germline CDR1 reads LGHNA; CDR2 reads YSLEER. The CDR3 loop reads CASSRLSGGRGEKLFF. In DNA, the CDR3 is TGCGCCAGCAGCCGCCTAAGCGGGGGGCGGGGTGAAAAACTGTTTTTT.

The chain has TRBV4-3 and TRBJ2-3; D ambiguous. Germline V gene lookup returns CDR1 LGHNA and CDR2 YSLEER. This CDR3 contains 16 residues. The V gene lost 0 bases and the J gene lost 2 bases, with 12 bases spanning the gap. The CDR3 is CASSQDRAEHTDTQYF. In DNA form, the CDR3 reads TGCGCCAGCAGCCAAGATCGGGCGGAGCACACAGATACGCAGTATTTT.

This sequence joins TRBV11-2 and TRBJ2-1, with a weak D call TRBD2 (6 bases). Germline V gives CDR1 SGHAT, CDR2 FQNNGV. CDR3 length: 14 residues. Between the trimmed V and J ends, which lost 6 bases and 8 bases, there was a span of 17 bases. The CDR3 protein is CASSPGLSGHEQFF. CDR3 sequence (DNA): TGTGCCAGCAGTCCCGGACTATCCGGGCATGAGCAGTTCTTC.

The chain uses TRBV29-1 and TRBJ1-1; no definite D call. Looked up from germline, CDR1 is SQVTM and CDR2 is ANQGSEA. This CDR3 is built from 13 residues. The ends were cut back, 5 bases at V and 8 bases at J, with 18 bases in the middle. The DNA of the CDR3 is TGCAGCGTTCCCGCGACTAGCGAAGGGGAAGCTTTCTTT. Its protein is CSVPATSEGEAFF.